The 20 T cell receptor beta chains below were found in one sample sequenced in a study of early T cells in non-severe SARS-CoV-2 infection. TCRdb used MiXCR to reprocess the 5' RACE reads, holding one entry per CDR3 protein. The sample shows tens of thousands of distinct CDR3 sequences, 4.5% to 7.5% of them seen only once. Sequences were obtained from whole blood. The receptors come from an adult who was a healthcare worker with PCR-confirmed SARS-CoV-2 infection or an uninfected control (not recorded which).

This clonotype was recorded many times. This rearrangement joins TRBV7-2 to TRBJ2-6; 11 nucleotides line up with TRBD2. Unmatched junction bases numbered 1, after V lost 1 base and J lost 2 bases. Germline V gene data show CDR1 as SGHTA and CDR2 as FQGNSA. The CDR3 spans 17 residues. The CDR3 DNA is TGTGCCAGCAGCTTAGTAGCGGGAGGGGCTGGGGCCAACGTCCTGACTTTC. Translation: CASSLVAGGAGANVLTF.

This clonotype was counted many times. V and J are TRBV7-8 and TRBJ1-1; D unresolved. Germline assignment: CDR1 SGHVS and CDR2 FQNEAQ. Between the trimmed V and J ends, which lost 7 bases and 0 bases, there was a span of 9 bases. The CDR3 spans 13 residues. For the CDR3, the DNA is TGTGCCAGCACCAGCAGACTGAACACTGAAGCTTTCTTT. It codes for CASTSRLNTEAFF.

This clonotype has a count of ten or more. The chain employs TRBV5-1 and TRBJ2-7; no clear D gene. V was pared by 3 bases and J by 3 bases, with 4 bases between. This CDR3 has 11 amino acids. Germline V gives CDR1 SGHRS, CDR2 YFSETQ. The CDR3 protein is CASSYDYEQYF. CDR3 nucleotide sequence: TGCGCCAGCAGCTATGACTACGAGCAGTACTTC.

At least ten counts were recorded for this clonotype. The rearrangement uses TRBV24-1 and TRBJ1-5, with 12 bases matching TRBD1. With V trimmed by 3 bases and J by 7 bases, 6 bases remained unmatched. CDR1 is KGHDR, CDR2 SFDVKD, per germline. CDR3 length: 16 amino acids. Here the CDR3 DNA reads TGTGCCACCAGTGATAGCGGGACAGGGGGCGGACAGCCCCAGCATTTT. Its protein is CATSDSGTGGGQPQHF.

This sequence joins TRBV27 and TRBJ2-3; no reliable D call. The V and J ends lost 3 bases and 0 bases respectively, with 10 bases between them. Per the germline V gene, CDR1 is MNHEY and CDR2 is SMNVEV (reference sequence). CDR3 size: 15 residues. The CDR3 spells CASSLGWDSTDTQYF. The CDR3 bases are TGTGCCAGCAGTTTGGGATGGGATAGCACAGATACGCAGTATTTT.

V usage is TRBV29-1 and J usage is TRBJ2-5, with a weak D call TRBD1 (5 bases). V was trimmed by 3 bases and J by 4 bases, leaving 9 bases between them. Germline assignment: CDR1 SQVTM and CDR2 ANQGSEA. The CDR3 length is 12 residues. CDR3 in amino acids: CSVDRGRETQYF. As DNA, the CDR3 is TGCAGCGTTGATAGGGGCCGAGAGACCCAGTACTTC. The variable domain in full, completed from reference TRBV29-1 and TRBJ2-5, reads SAVISQKPSRDICQRGTSLTIQCQVDSQVTMMFWYRQQPGQSLTLIATANQGSEATYESGFVIDKFPISRPNLTFSTLTVSNMSPEDSSIYLCSVDRGRETQYFGPGTRLLVL.

In this sample, this clonotype turned up many times. The rearrangement uses TRBV29-1 and TRBJ2-7, with TRBD1 identical over 9 bases. CDR3 size: 12 residues. The germline V gene encodes CDR1 SQVTM and CDR2 ANQGSEA. V lost 8 bases and J lost 2; bases outside the gene matches: 4. This CDR3 reads CSFGTGPYEQYF. CDR3 DNA: TGCAGCTTCGGGACAGGGCCCTACGAGCAGTACTTC.

By sample fraction, this clonotype is medium-sized. The V gene is TRBV30, the J gene TRBJ1-1; D remains ambiguous. The CDR3 has 15 residues. Trimming removed 1 base from V and 7 bases from J, with 19 bases in between. Germline CDR1 and CDR2: GTSNPN and SVGIG (reference sequence). This chain's CDR3 is CAWSGRLRDSGEAFF. CDR3 coding DNA: TGTGCCTGGAGTGGACGACTTCGGGATTCCGGTGAAGCTTTCTTT.

Many counts were recorded for this clonotype. The chain carries TRBV6-5 and TRBJ2-7; the match to TRBD2 covers 9 bases. V shed 4 bases and J 3 bases; nucleotides not matched to a gene: 4. This CDR3 spans 14 amino acids. Germline assignment: CDR1 MNHEY and CDR2 SVGAGI. CDR3 region: CASSSGGRGYEQYF. As DNA, the CDR3 is TGTGCCAGCAGTTCTGGCGGGAGGGGCTACGAGCAGTACTTC.

There are many counts of this clonotype. The chain employs TRBV30 and TRBJ1-1, with D hard to call. The V end was cut by 0 bases, the J end by 4 bases, with 9 bases between. CDR3 size: 13 residues. CDR1 and CDR2 from the germline V gene are GTSNPN and SVGIG (reference sequence). The CDR3 DNA is TGTGCCTGGAGTGTAGGAGGGTCCACTGAAGCTTTCTTT. Amino acid sequence: CAWSVGGSTEAFF.

This clonotype was found many times. This chain connects TRBV20-1 to TRBJ2-5; D is perhaps TRBD2 (5 bases). Germline V gene lookup returns CDR1 DFQATT and CDR2 SNEGSKA (reference sequence). The CDR3 runs to 13 residues. Trimming removed 3 bases at V and 4 bases at J, with 12 bases between. The DNA of the CDR3 is TGCAGTGCTAGGTTCCGGGGAAGAGAGACCCAGTACTTC. Translating gives CSARFRGRETQYF.

This clonotype was counted ten times or more. The rearrangement joins TRBV7-9 to TRBJ1-1; D gene uncertain. This CDR3 is built from 13 residues. V shed 6 bases and J shed 3 bases, with 11 bases lying between them. Germline CDR1 is SEHNR and CDR2 is FQNEAQ (reference sequence). CDR3: CASRSGLYTEAFF. The CDR3, as DNA: TGTGCCAGCAGATCCGGACTGTACACTGAAGCTTTCTTT. The complete variable domain, with remaining parts taken from reference TRBV7-9 and TRBJ1-1, reads DTGVSQNPRHKITKRGQNVTFRCDPISEHNRLYWYRQTLGQGPEFLTYFQNEAQLEKSRLLSDRFSAERPKGSFSTLEIQRTEQGDSAMYLCASRSGLYTEAFFGQGTRLTVV.

This rearrangement joins TRBV2 to TRBJ2-1; 9 bases agree with TRBD2. V gave up 2 bases and J gave up 2 bases; unmatched junction bases: 4. Germline V CDR1 and CDR2: SNHLY, FYNNEI. The CDR3 is 16 residues long. The CDR3 loop is CASSESGRPPYNEQFF. CDR3 nucleotide sequence: TGTGCCAGCAGTGAAAGCGGGAGGCCTCCCTACAATGAGCAGTTCTTC. Combining the CDR3 with reference TRBV2 and TRBJ2-1 gives the whole variable domain EPEVTQTPSHQVTQMGQEVILRCVPISNHLYFYWYRQILGQKVEFLVSFYNNEISEKSEIFDDQFSVERPDGSNFTLKIRSTKLEDSAMYFCASSESGRPPYNEQFFGPGTRLTVL.

A word on this clonotype: With a much larger clone just one base away, this may be a read error. The chain couples TRBV19 to TRBJ1-2; D ambiguous. The CDR3 sequence is 12 residues long. Trimming removed 5 bases at V and 7 bases at J, with 11 bases between. Germline CDR1 LNHDA, CDR2 SQIVND (reference sequence). This chain's CDR3 is CASSFGQGGYTF. The CDR3 nucleotides are TGTGCCAGTAGTTTCGGGCAAGGTGGCTACACCTTC.

The J gene is TRBJ2-3, the V gene TRBV4-1; TRBD2 aligns across 7 bases. Germline values: CDR1 MGHRA, CDR2 YSYEKL. V was clipped by 3 bases and J by 0 bases; unmatched bases: 3. This CDR3 contains 15 residues. CDR3 protein: CASSQSGMSTDTQYF. The CDR3 region has the DNA TGCGCCAGCAGCCAGAGCGGGATGAGCACAGATACGCAGTATTTT.

This clonotype was seen many times. The chain links TRBV7-2 to TRBJ2-7; tentatively, D is TRBD2 (6 bases). The germline V and J ends were trimmed by 5 bases and 7 bases, with 15 bases remaining between them. The CDR3 has 13 amino acids. CDR1 and CDR2 (germline): SGHTA, FQGNSA. CDR3 sequence (DNA): TGTGCCAGCAGCGTAGGGACTGACGGGGAGCAGTACTTC. This translates into CASSVGTDGEQYF.

This chain links TRBV25-1 with TRBJ1-1, with TRBD1 as a possible D gene (6 bases). Trimming removed 2 bases from V and 1 base from J, with 14 bases in between. Germline V gives CDR1 MGHDK, CDR2 SYGVNS. This CDR3 region has 16 residues. The CDR3 DNA reads TGTGCCAGCAGTGAAGGAGGGGGGTACGGGAACACTGAAGCTTTCTTT. Encoded protein: CASSEGGGYGNTEAFF.

This clonotype was observed at least ten times. The chain employs TRBV6-4 and TRBJ2-1; 8 positions agree with TRBD2. Trimming removed 2 bases from V and 9 bases from J; junction bases left unmatched: 9. The CDR3 runs to 15 residues. The germline V gene has CDR1 MRHNA and CDR2 SNTAGT. The CDR3 protein is CASSDRAGVGSEQFF. The CDR3 region has the DNA TGTGCCAGCAGTGACCGAGCGGGAGTAGGTAGTGAGCAGTTCTTC.

This clonotype came up many times. The chain links TRBV5-1 to TRBJ1-6, with 8 bases fitting TRBD1. This CDR3 is built from 16 residues. Germline CDR1 and CDR2: SGHRS and YFSETQ. V gave up 0 bases and J gave up 6 bases; unmatched junction bases: 5. In DNA, the CDR3 is TGCGCCAGCAGCTTGGTGGCAGGGGGCGGTAATTCACCCCTCCACTTT. Amino acid sequence: CASSLVAGGGNSPLHF.

This clonotype occurred many times. This sequence joins TRBV7-9 and TRBJ2-2, with a weak D call TRBD2 (6 bases). V dropped 1 base and J dropped 4 bases, with 13 bases sitting between them. This CDR3 has 16 residues. Germline V gene lookup returns CDR1 SEHNR and CDR2 FQNEAQ (reference sequence). The CDR3: CASSLVREWGTGELFF. The CDR3 nucleotides read TGTGCCAGCAGCTTAGTACGGGAGTGGGGCACCGGGGAGCTGTTTTTT.